The 5 T cell receptor beta chains below were found in one sample sequenced in a study of blood T cells in healthy people across ages. A second PCR of about 6 to 11 cycles used a sample-barcoded 5' primer and a J-beta primer mix. TCRdb independently ran MiXCR on the 5' RACE reads; one entry per CDR3 protein. The profile shows about 1.6 million distinct CDR3 sequences, roughly a third of them singletons. Specimen: blood. The receptor set was obtained from a woman in her 30s in good health.

This chain joins TRBV5-1 and TRBJ1-5, with D tentatively TRBD1 (5 bases). The V end was cut by 0 bases, the J end by 9 bases, with 10 bases between. Germline V lookup: CDR1 SGHRS, CDR2 YFSETQ. The CDR3 is 13 amino acids. As DNA, the CDR3 is TGCGCCAGCAGCTTGGGAGGGGATAGGCCCCAGCATTTT. Translating gives CASSLGGDRPQHF. Looking up the rest from reference TRBV5-1 and TRBJ1-5 gives the full variable domain: KAGVTQTPRYLIKTRGQQVTLSCSPISGHRSVSWYQQTPGQGLQFLFEYFSETQRNKGNFPGRFSGRQFSNSRSEMNVSTLELGDSALYLCASSLGGDRPQHFGDGTRLSIL.

This rearrangement joins TRBV12-3 or TRBV12-4 to TRBJ2-3, with TRBD2 identical over 13 bases. The CDR3 contains 20 residues. J was trimmed by 6 bases and V by 8 bases; bases with no gene match: 23. CDR3 DNA: TGTGCCAGCTATCCTACCCCGGGACTAGCGGGAAGGACTAGAGCGGATACGCAGTATTTT. Translation gives CASYPTPGLAGRTRADTQYF.

As concerns this clonotype: A much bigger clone sits one base away, suggesting this may be a read error. V is TRBV10-3 and J is TRBJ2-3; TRBD2 might be the D (5 bases). The CDR3 is 12 amino acids. The germline CDR1 and CDR2 sequences are ENHRY and SYGVKD. Trimming took off 4 bases at V and 5 bases at J, with 7 bases between the two ends. The CDR3 region has the DNA TGTGCCATCAGTGGAGCGGTAGATACGCAGTATTTT. Amino acids: CAISGAVDTQYF.

The J gene is TRBJ2-7, the V gene TRBV20-1, with 8 bases lining up with TRBD1. V was clipped by 6 bases and J by 5 bases; unmatched bases: 3. The length of the CDR3 is 11 residues. CDR1 is DFQATT and CDR2 is SNEGSKA in the germline V gene (reference sequence). In DNA, the CDR3 is TGCAGTGCGGAACAGGGGGACGAGCAGTACTTC. Translating it yields CSAEQGDEQYF.

This clonotype was observed a handful of times. The gene calls are TRBV5-1 and TRBJ2-1; 11 positions match TRBD2. Germline V gene lookup returns CDR1 SGHRS and CDR2 YFSETQ. The V gene end was trimmed by 4 bases and the J gene end by 9 bases; junction bases not matched to a gene: 9. The CDR3 sequence is 15 residues long. CDR3 in DNA: TGCGCCAGCAGCGTGGGACTAGCGGAAGGCGGTGAGCAGTTCTTC. Encoded protein: CASSVGLAEGGEQFF.